These 3 T cell receptor beta chains originate from one sample sequenced in a study of technical replicates of blood from a handful of donors. Clones were read by immunoSEQ multiplex PCR, and TCRdb kept only the in-frame ones, dropping some. The table records about 83,000 clones, about 92% of them present only once. Sequences were obtained from T cells isolated from PBMCs. Source of these receptors: a human donor in good health.

The rearrangement links TRBV7-2 to TRBJ1-6; 8 positions agree with TRBD1. Germline V gives CDR1 SGHTA, CDR2 FQGNSA. V gave up 1 base and J gave up 10 bases; unmatched junction bases: 6. The CDR3 runs to 15 residues. CDR3 bases: TGTGCCAGCAGCTTAGGGGCAGGGGGCTGGTCACCCCTCCACTTT. This codes for CASSLGAGGWSPLHF. Variable domain in full (rest from reference TRBV7-2 and TRBJ1-6): GAGVSQSPSNKVTEKGKDVELRCDPISGHTALYWYRQSLGQGLEFLIYFQGNSAPDKSGLPSDRFSAERTGGSVSTLTIQRTQQEDSAVYLCASSLGAGGWSPLHFGNGTRLTVT.

The gene calls are TRBV18 and TRBJ2-7; 7 nucleotides line up with TRBD1. The CDR3 spans 14 residues. Germline CDR1 is KGHSH and CDR2 is LQKENI. V lost 6 bases to trimming and J lost 5 bases; unmatched junction nucleotides: 10. Here the CDR3 DNA reads TGTGCCAGCTCCCCTAACGACAGGGTCCACGAGCAGTACTTC. Translating it yields CASSPNDRVHEQYF.

The gene calls are TRBV6-6 and TRBJ1-5; maybe TRBD1 (6 bases). This CDR3 comprises 13 residues. Trimming shortened V by 6 bases and J by 7 bases, and 13 bases separated the two germline ends. CDR1 is MNHNY, CDR2 SVGAGI, per germline (reference sequence). The CDR3 bases are TGTGCCAGCAGGCAACAGGGAGTCCAGCCCCAGCATTTT. As protein: CASRQQGVQPQHF.